One and the same sample provided the 16 T cell receptor beta chains below, sequenced in a study of T cells after yellow fever vaccination. Using its own MiXCR run on the 5' RACE reads, TCRdb lists one record per CDR3 protein. The profile shows hundreds of thousands of distinct CDR3 sequences, more than 9% of them singletons. The specimen was PBMCs, collected on the day of the first yellow fever vaccination. The receptors were sampled from a man aged 18 to 30 who received the YFV17D yellow fever vaccine.

This chain joins TRBV27 and TRBJ2-5, with D possibly TRBD2 on 5 matching bases. Per the germline V gene, CDR1 is MNHEY and CDR2 is SMNVEV (reference sequence). Trimming pared 0 bases from V and 5 bases from J, leaving 10 bases between. This CDR3 contains 14 residues. In DNA, the CDR3 is TGTGCCAGCAGTTTATCGGCTAGCTTCGAGACCCAGTACTTC. Residues: CASSLSASFETQYF.

This clonotype was observed a handful of times. This rearrangement joins TRBV7-2 to TRBJ2-3; tentative D call: TRBD2 (6 bases). The CDR3 is 13 amino acids. V was shortened by 3 bases and J by 11 bases, with 15 bases between the two germline ends. Germline values: CDR1 SGHTA, CDR2 FQGNSA. This chain's CDR3 is CASSLEGLRGQYF. The CDR3 nucleotides are TGTGCCAGCAGCTTGGAGGGTCTTAGGGGGCAGTATTTT.

The chain couples TRBV20-1 to TRBJ2-1, with D perhaps being TRBD1 or TRBD2 (6 bases each). Germline V gene lookup returns CDR1 DFQATT and CDR2 SNEGSKA (reference sequence). The CDR3 runs to 18 residues. V lost 2 bases, J lost 1 base, and 21 bases lay in between. Here the CDR3 DNA reads TGCAGTGCTAGACTGTCCCCCCGGAGGGGGGCTTCCTACAATGAGCAGTTCTTC. Protein: CSARLSPRRGASYNEQFF.

This clonotype has at least ten counts. The rearrangement joins TRBV20-1 to TRBJ2-5, with D unclear. V dropped 3 bases and J dropped 4 bases, with 6 bases sitting between them. The germline gives CDR1 DFQATT, CDR2 SNEGSKA (reference sequence). This CDR3 contains 11 residues. The CDR3 sequence is CSASPAETQYF. DNA for the CDR3: TGCAGTGCTAGTCCGGCAGAGACCCAGTACTTC.

This clonotype has ten or more counts. CDR3 residues: CASSLAGSGANVLTF. The CDR3 nucleotides read TGTGCCAGCAGCTTAGCAGGGTCTGGGGCCAACGTCCTGACTTTC. The chain joins TRBV7-2 to TRBJ2-6; no clear D gene. The V gene's germline CDR1 is SGHTA and CDR2 FQGNSA. The V gene lost 0 bases and the J gene lost 1 base, with 4 bases spanning the gap. CDR3 length: 15 amino acids.

This clonotype has more than one count but fewer than ten. J is TRBJ2-3 and V is TRBV10-3, with D hard to call. The CDR3 covers 15 residues. Trimming left V 4 bases short and J 2 bases short, with 13 bases between. Germline values: CDR1 ENHRY, CDR2 SYGVKD. CDR3 protein: CAISGRDTYTDTQYF. The CDR3 DNA is TGTGCCATCAGTGGTCGAGACACCTACACAGATACGCAGTATTTT.

V gene TRBV2 combines with J gene TRBJ2-7; D is possibly TRBD1 or TRBD2 (5 bases each). The CDR3 is made up of 13 amino acids. Germline CDR1 and CDR2: SNHLY and FYNNEI. V was clipped by 7 bases and J by 2 bases, with 12 bases between them. For the CDR3, the DNA is TGTGCCAGCATTGGGGACGGTCCCTACGAGCAGTACGTC. Its protein is CASIGDGPYEQYV.

This clonotype has a count of ten or more. This chain connects TRBV4-2 to TRBJ2-2, with D possibly matching TRBD2 (7 bases). V was cut by 0 bases and J by 1 base, with 9 bases left in between. The CDR3 has 16 residues. CDR1 is LGHNA, CDR2 YNFKEQ, per germline. The CDR3 loop reads CASSQDRGGNTGELFF. Written as DNA, the CDR3 is TGTGCCAGCAGCCAAGATAGGGGGGGGAACACCGGGGAGCTGTTTTTT.

This clonotype occurred a few times. V gene TRBV20-1 combines with J gene TRBJ2-5; 8 bases line up with TRBD2. Germline V CDR1 and CDR2: DFQATT, SNEGSKA (reference sequence). The CDR3 loop spans 19 amino acids. The junction had 18 bases not matched to a gene; V was cut back by 3 bases and J by 0 bases. In DNA, the CDR3 is TGCAGTGCTAGCTCTTGGGGGGCTCTGGCGGGGGGATACCAAGAGACCCAGTACTTC. This codes for CSASSWGALAGGYQETQYF.

The chain joins TRBV12-3 or TRBV12-4 to TRBJ1-5, with D tentatively TRBD1 (6 bases). The CDR3 runs 15 residues. V was trimmed by 3 bases and J by 4 bases, leaving 13 bases between them. The CDR3 DNA reads TGTGCCAGCAGTTTGCGAGGGGGAAGAAATCAGCCCCAGCATTTT. As protein: CASSLRGGRNQPQHF.

V usage is TRBV10-3 and J usage is TRBJ1-5; 8 nucleotides line up with TRBD1. This CDR3 region has 16 residues. CDR1 and CDR2 from the germline V gene are ENHRY and SYGVKD. With V trimmed by 3 bases and J by 0 bases, 4 bases remained unmatched. Here the CDR3 reads CAISDQGALSNQPQHF. The CDR3, as DNA: TGTGCCATCAGTGATCAGGGGGCCCTTAGCAATCAGCCCCAGCATTTT.

This clonotype was seen a few times. This chain uses TRBV6-2 or TRBV6-3 with TRBJ2-3, with D unclear. The CDR3 runs 15 residues. Trimming took off 0 bases at V and 2 bases at J, with 9 bases between the two ends. Germline assignment: CDR1 MNHEY and CDR2 SVGEGT. This CDR3 is CASSYSTGFTDTQYF. For the CDR3, the DNA is TGTGCCAGCAGTTACTCGACTGGGTTCACAGATACGCAGTATTTT.

The chain uses TRBV6-1 and TRBJ1-5, with D tentatively TRBD1 (5 bases). Trimming removed 5 bases at V and 9 bases at J, with 11 bases between. This CDR3 region has 12 residues. Germline lookup yields CDR1 MNHNS and CDR2 SASEGT. The CDR3 coding sequence is TGTGCCAGCAGTCCTGGGGGATCGCCCCAGCATTTT. This codes for CASSPGGSPQHF.

The J gene is TRBJ2-1, the V gene TRBV7-2; unclear D gene. CDR1 SGHTA and CDR2 FQGNSA come from the germline V gene. The CDR3 runs 16 residues. The V end was cut by 5 bases, the J end by 6 bases, with 20 bases between. The CDR3 coding sequence is TGTGCCAGCAGCCACCCCATAGATCTTTCGGGCAATGAGCAGTTCTTC. It encodes CASSHPIDLSGNEQFF.

J is TRBJ2-1 and V is TRBV19; 8 bases agree with TRBD1. The germline V gene encodes CDR1 LNHDA and CDR2 SQIVND (reference sequence). Trimming at V came to 6 bases and at J to 10 bases, leaving 5 bases not matched to a gene. The CDR3 is 12 amino acids. In DNA, the CDR3 is TGTGCCAGTAGCGAACCAGGGGGCGAGCAGTTCTTC. Amino acids: CASSEPGGEQFF.

V is TRBV5-1 and J is TRBJ2-1, with D perhaps TRBD2 (5 bases). The CDR3 loop spans 12 amino acids. Germline lookup yields CDR1 SGHRS and CDR2 YFSETQ. The ends were cut back, 4 bases at V and 10 bases at J, with 12 bases in the middle. The CDR3 DNA is TGCGCCAGCAGCCCGGGGATGGGGGAGCAGTTCTTC. Translating it yields CASSPGMGEQFF.